These 23 T cell receptor beta chains originate from one sample sequenced in a study of shared clonotypes between healthy human individuals. The assay was immunoSEQ multiplex PCR, and TCRdb's table has in-frame clones only and misses some. The sample has more than 2,000,000 clones, approximately 93% seen once; the top ten hold about 0.39%. Sequencing was performed on naive CD4+ T cells from PBMCs. As for subset: CD45RA+ positively selected. The receptors stem from a man aged 18 to 29 in good health. Some clones in this sample may be carry-over from other donors' samples.

V and J are TRBV4-1 and TRBJ1-5; 7 positions match TRBD1. The CDR3 is made up of 13 amino acids. Germline V gene data show CDR1 as MGHRA and CDR2 as YSYEKL. Unmatched junction bases numbered 5, after V lost 5 bases and J lost 7 bases. The CDR3 here is CASSYPGGQPQHF. CDR3 DNA: TGCGCCAGCAGCTATCCAGGGGGACAGCCCCAGCATTTT.

J is TRBJ1-1 and V is TRBV7-2; D ambiguous. Germline CDR1 and CDR2: SGHTA and FQGNSA. CDR3 length: 14 residues. Between the trimmed V and J ends, which lost 6 bases and 11 bases, there was a span of 22 bases. The CDR3 nucleotides read TGTGCCAGCAGTATGCATATGAATGGGGTCAGGGCTTTCTTT. It is translated as CASSMHMNGVRAFF.

The table lists this clone with a count of one. The chain joins TRBV6-5 to TRBJ2-7; 8 nucleotides line up with TRBD2. Trimming at V came to 4 bases and at J to 3 bases, leaving 8 bases not matched to a gene. Germline V gene lookup returns CDR1 MNHEY and CDR2 SVGAGI. The CDR3 sequence is 15 residues long. The chain's CDR3 is CASSSTTGRGYEQYF. For the CDR3, the DNA is TGTGCCAGCAGTTCGACCACCGGGAGGGGCTACGAGCAGTACTTC.

Turning to this clone: Distinct nucleotide sequences in the sample also encode this CDR3. This rearrangement joins TRBV28 to TRBJ2-7; D may be TRBD1 (5 bases). V dropped 6 bases and J dropped 6 bases, with 12 bases sitting between them. This CDR3 region has 12 residues. Looked up from germline, CDR1 is MDHEN and CDR2 is SYDVKM. The CDR3 here is CASSSGLSEQYF. The CDR3 nucleotides are TGTGCCAGCAGCTCAGGGTTGTCCGAGCAGTACTTC.

This clone was recorded once. The same CDR3 also results from other DNA sequences found in this sample. The chain is built from TRBV5-1 and TRBJ2-1, with 11 bases aligning to TRBD2. With 2 bases clipped from V and 3 bases from J, the junction kept 4 bases outside the gene matches. The germline V gene has CDR1 SGHRS and CDR2 YFSETQ. This CDR3 contains 16 residues. The CDR3 nucleotides read TGCGCCAGCAGCTTTGGACTAGCGGGCTTCTACAATGAGCAGTTCTTC. The encoded protein is CASSFGLAGFYNEQFF.

The gene calls are TRBV20-1 and TRBJ1-1; the D is unclear. The CDR3 is 11 amino acids. Germline values: CDR1 DFQATT, CDR2 SNEGSKA (reference sequence). CDR3 bases: TGCAGGATTTACAGGAACACTGAAGCTTTCTTT. Protein: CRIYRNTEAFF.

The V call is TRBV7-8, the J call TRBJ1-2, with TRBD1 identical over 8 bases. Germline-derived CDR1 and CDR2 are SGHVS and FQNEAQ. The CDR3 has 13 residues. The junction had 4 bases not matched to a gene; V was cut back by 4 bases and J by 6 bases. Here the CDR3 reads CASSSTGADGYTF. CDR3 DNA: TGTGCCAGCAGCTCGACAGGGGCGGATGGCTACACCTTC. Drawing the rest from reference TRBV7-8 and TRBJ1-2, the complete variable domain is GAGVSQSPRYKVAKRGQDVALRCDPISGHVSLFWYQQALGQGPEFLTYFQNEAQLDKSGLPSDRFFAERPEGSVSTLKIQRTQQEDSAVYLCASSSTGADGYTFGSGTRLTVV.

This chain connects TRBV5-8 to TRBJ1-5; TRBD1 is a possible D gene (6 bases). This CDR3 is 15 amino acids long. V shed 4 bases and J shed 1 base, with 12 bases lying between them. Germline V CDR1 and CDR2: SGHTS, YDEGEE. In DNA, the CDR3 is TGTGCCAGCAGCGCCGGGACAAAGAGCAATCAGCCCCAGCATTTT. Translation: CASSAGTKSNQPQHF.

The genes are TRBV5-1 and TRBJ1-2; TRBD1 aligns across 9 bases. Germline V gives CDR1 SGHRS, CDR2 YFSETQ. Unmatched junction bases numbered 12, after V lost 6 bases and J lost 6 bases. The CDR3 is 15 residues long. This CDR3 is CASTSSARDRDGYTF. Written as DNA, the CDR3 is TGCGCCAGCACCTCTTCCGCCCGGGACAGGGATGGCTACACCTTC.

The gene calls are TRBV27 and TRBJ2-2; D not certain. From germline, CDR1 is MNHEY and CDR2 SMNVEV (reference sequence). The germline V and J ends were trimmed by 3 bases and 7 bases, with 15 bases remaining between them. This CDR3 contains 15 residues. In DNA, the CDR3 is TGTGCCAGCAGTTTCCGATCGAGTTGGGTCGGGGAGCTGTTTTTT. Protein product: CASSFRSSWVGELFF.

The chain links TRBV18 to TRBJ2-5; 12 bases match TRBD2. The germline V gene has CDR1 KGHSH and CDR2 LQKENI. The CDR3 has 18 residues. The V and J ends lost 3 bases and 5 bases, in that order; junction bases with no gene match: 13. The CDR3 spells CASSPLGLAGSPGETQYF. CDR3 DNA: TGTGCCAGCTCACCGCTAGGACTAGCGGGATCTCCGGGTGAGACCCAGTACTTC. Drawing the rest from reference TRBV18 and TRBJ2-5, the complete variable domain is NAGVMQNPRHLVRRRGQEARLRCSPMKGHSHVYWYRQLPEEGLKFMVYLQKENIIDESGMPKERFSAEFPKEGPSILRIQQVVRGDSAAYFCASSPLGLAGSPGETQYFGPGTRLLVL.

Regarding this clone: Additional DNA sequences in this sample encode the identical CDR3. The chain's CDR3 is CASSFRAGELFF. The CDR3 nucleotides read TGTGCCAGCAGTTTCAGGGCCGGGGAGCTGTTTTTT. The chain joins TRBV28 to TRBJ2-2, with D possibly TRBD1 on 5 matching bases. Deletions cut 3 bases from V and 6 bases from J, with 5 bases between. This CDR3 region has 12 residues. Germline V gene data show CDR1 as MDHEN and CDR2 as SYDVKM.

The chain has TRBV7-3 and TRBJ2-3, with no clear D. The ends were cut back, 0 bases at V and 2 bases at J, with 18 bases in the middle. The CDR3 spans 18 residues. Germline V lookup: CDR1 SGHTA, CDR2 FQGTGA. The DNA for the CDR3 is TGTGCCAGCAGCTTAACGGCTTCGGCTACCGGAATCACAGATACGCAGTATTTT. This sequence encodes CASSLTASATGITDTQYF.

This clone has only one observation. V gene TRBV15 combines with J gene TRBJ1-4; D perhaps matches TRBD1 (6 bases). CDR1 is LNHNV and CDR2 is YYDKDF in the germline V gene (reference sequence). Trimming cost V 3 bases and J 0 bases, with 14 bases left between them. The CDR3 consists of 17 residues. CDR3 bases: TGTGCCACCAGCAGCTCCAGGAGGGGGACAACTAATGAAAAACTGTTTTTT. This encodes CATSSSRRGTTNEKLFF.

This clone has a single count. The chain is built from TRBV28 and TRBJ2-5, with 7 positions matching TRBD2. With 2 bases clipped from V and 1 base from J, the junction kept 7 bases outside the gene matches. Germline lookup yields CDR1 MDHEN and CDR2 SYDVKM. This CDR3 region has 16 residues. CDR3 amino acids: CASSLMASGRQETQYF. The CDR3 DNA is TGTGCCAGCAGTTTAATGGCTAGCGGACGCCAAGAGACCCAGTACTTC.

V and J are TRBV20-1 and TRBJ1-3, with unresolved D. This CDR3 has 11 residues. V shed 5 bases and J shed 0 bases, with 2 bases lying between them. Germline V gene data show CDR1 as DFQATT and CDR2 as SNEGSKA (reference sequence). The CDR3 coding sequence is TGCAGTGCTCGCTCTGGAAACACCATATATTTT. It yields the protein CSARSGNTIYF.

The chain is built from TRBV9 and TRBJ1-2; D might be TRBD1 (6 bases). V lost 0 bases and J lost 7, with 16 bases in between. This CDR3 is built from 15 residues. Germline CDR1 reads SGDLS; CDR2 reads YYNGEE. DNA of the CDR3: TGTGCCAGCAGCGTAGATGAGGGGGAACAGGGTGGCTACACCTTC. Protein sequence: CASSVDEGEQGGYTF.

In its sample, this clone was seen once. This chain links TRBV28 with TRBJ1-1; D gene ambiguous. V was pared by 3 bases and J by 7 bases, with 6 bases between. CDR3 size: 11 residues. Germline V CDR1 and CDR2: MDHEN, SYDVKM. The CDR3 DNA follows: TGTGCCAGCAGTTTCTTAAATGAAGCTTTCTTT. This translates into CASSFLNEAFF.

This clone came up once. This chain connects TRBV9 to TRBJ2-1, with no clear D. Between the trimmed V and J ends, which lost 0 bases and 4 bases, there was a span of 11 bases. The CDR3 consists of 15 residues. Germline V gene lookup returns CDR1 SGDLS and CDR2 YYNGEE. The CDR3 reads CASSVVGSGYNEQFF. The CDR3 nucleotides read TGTGCCAGCAGCGTAGTGGGATCCGGGTACAATGAGCAGTTCTTC.

J is TRBJ1-4 and V is TRBV5-4; D gene ambiguous. The V and J ends lost 3 bases and 8 bases respectively, with 20 bases between them. The V gene's germline CDR1 is SGHNT and CDR2 YYREEE (reference sequence). The CDR3 length is 16 residues. CDR3 sequence reads: CASSSGISAQREKLFF. CDR3 DNA sequence: TGTGCCAGCAGCTCGGGTATTTCAGCCCAGCGGGAAAAACTGTTTTTT.

The genes are TRBV7-3 and TRBJ2-7; 9 bases fit TRBD2. Germline V lookup: CDR1 SGHTA, CDR2 FQGTGA. V shed 6 bases and J 6 bases; nucleotides not matched to a gene: 15. This CDR3 comprises 16 residues. The DNA for the CDR3 is TGTGCCAGCAGTCTCATGGGGGGACTAGCAAACGTCGAGCAGTACTTC. Amino acid sequence: CASSLMGGLANVEQYF. The full variable domain, with the rest looked up from reference TRBV7-3 and TRBJ2-7, is GAGVSQTPSNKVTEKGKYVELRCDPISGHTALYWYRQSLGQGPEFLIYFQGTGAADDSGLPNDRFFAVRPEGSVSTLKIQRTERGDSAVYLCASSLMGGLANVEQYFGPGTRLTVT.

As concerns this clone: This specimen includes other DNA sequences encoding the same CDR3. The chain's CDR3 is CSARDNYEQYF. The CDR3 DNA reads TGCAGTGCTAGAGACAACTACGAGCAGTACTTC. The chain couples TRBV20-1 to TRBJ2-7, with D unclear. CDR1 is DFQATT, CDR2 SNEGSKA, per germline (reference sequence). V was pared by 0 bases and J by 3 bases, with 3 bases between. This CDR3 has 11 amino acids.

This clone was observed a handful of times. J is TRBJ1-1 and V is TRBV2; a weak D match, TRBD1 (5 bases). The CDR3 is 11 residues long. Trimming removed 6 bases from V and 6 bases from J, with 8 bases in between. Per the germline V gene, CDR1 is SNHLY and CDR2 is FYNNEI. DNA for the CDR3: TGTGCCAGCAGCATAGGGGCTGAAGCTTTCTTT. Its translation: CASSIGAEAFF.